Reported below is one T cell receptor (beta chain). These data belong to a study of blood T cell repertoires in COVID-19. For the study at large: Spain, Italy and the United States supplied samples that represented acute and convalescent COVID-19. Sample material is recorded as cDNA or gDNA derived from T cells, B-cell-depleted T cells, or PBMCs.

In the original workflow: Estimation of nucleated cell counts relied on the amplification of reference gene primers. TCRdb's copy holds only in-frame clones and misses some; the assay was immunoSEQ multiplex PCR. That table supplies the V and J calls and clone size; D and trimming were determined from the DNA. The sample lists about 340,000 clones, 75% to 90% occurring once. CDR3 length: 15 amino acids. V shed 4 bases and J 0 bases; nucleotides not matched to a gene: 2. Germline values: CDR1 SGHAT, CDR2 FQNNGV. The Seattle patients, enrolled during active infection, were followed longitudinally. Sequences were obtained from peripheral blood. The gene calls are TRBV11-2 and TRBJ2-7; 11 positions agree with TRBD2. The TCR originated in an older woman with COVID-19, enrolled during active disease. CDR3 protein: CASSSLAGVSYEQYF. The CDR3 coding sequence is TGTGCCAGCAGCTCACTAGCGGGGGTCTCCTACGAGCAGTACTTC.